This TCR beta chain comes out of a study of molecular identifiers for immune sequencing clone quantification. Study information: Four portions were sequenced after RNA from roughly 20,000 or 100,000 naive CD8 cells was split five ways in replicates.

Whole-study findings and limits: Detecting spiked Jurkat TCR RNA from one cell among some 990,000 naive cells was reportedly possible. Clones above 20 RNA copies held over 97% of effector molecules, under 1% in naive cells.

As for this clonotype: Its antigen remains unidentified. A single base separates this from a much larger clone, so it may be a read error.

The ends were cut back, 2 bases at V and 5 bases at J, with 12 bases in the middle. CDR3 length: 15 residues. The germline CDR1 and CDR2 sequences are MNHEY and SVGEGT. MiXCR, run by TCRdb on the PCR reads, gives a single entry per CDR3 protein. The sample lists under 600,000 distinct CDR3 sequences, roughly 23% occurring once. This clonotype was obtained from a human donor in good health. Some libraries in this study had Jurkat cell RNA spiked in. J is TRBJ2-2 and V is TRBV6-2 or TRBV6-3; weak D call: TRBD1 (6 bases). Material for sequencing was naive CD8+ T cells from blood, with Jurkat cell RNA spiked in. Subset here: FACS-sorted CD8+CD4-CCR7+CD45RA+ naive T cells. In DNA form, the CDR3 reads TGTGCCAGCAGTTACGGCAGGGGTTTGACCGGGGAGCTGTTTTTT. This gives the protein CASSYGRGLTGELFF.